The 9 T cell receptor beta chains below come from one sample, sequenced in a study of cytomegalovirus exposure and HLA in healthy donors. TCRdb's table, derived via immunoSEQ multiplex PCR, lists solely in-frame clones and lacks some. The table includes approximately 150,000 clones, roughly 80% detected once. The material sequenced was PBMCs. The receptors were gathered from a man aged 25-40 years in good health and CMV-seropositive.

Regarding this clone: The junction departs from the called germline gene at one end, perhaps through a read error. Other DNA variants within this sample encode the same CDR3. V usage is TRBV29-1 and J usage is TRBJ1-6, with 11 bases identical to TRBD1. The CDR3 has 17 amino acids. Germline V gives CDR1 SQVTM, CDR2 ANQGSEA. The CDR3 sequence: CSVGGQGASSYNSPLHF. The CDR3 DNA reads TGCAGTGTTGGCGGACAGGGGGCGAGCTCCTATAATTCACCCCTCCACTTT.

The chain recombines TRBV4-3 with TRBJ2-2; 8 bases are a match to TRBD1. The germline V gene encodes CDR1 LGHNA and CDR2 YSLEER. This CDR3 contains 16 residues. The V gene end was trimmed by 3 bases and the J gene end by 5 bases; junction bases not matched to a gene: 8. DNA of the CDR3: TGCGCCAGCAGCCACAAAACAGGGGGTCGGACCGGGGAGCTGTTTTTT. Translation gives CASSHKTGGRTGELFF.

The chain joins TRBV7-9 to TRBJ2-7, with a weak D call TRBD2 (7 bases). This CDR3 region has 14 residues. CDR1 is SEHNR, CDR2 FQNEAQ, per germline (reference sequence). The V end was cut by 3 bases, the J end by 2 bases, with 11 bases between. Here the CDR3 DNA reads TGTGCCAGCAGCTTGGGGGGGGGCCCCTACGAGCAGTACTTC. Its protein is CASSLGGGPYEQYF.

The rearrangement joins TRBV10-1 to TRBJ2-7; 11 bases are a match to TRBD1. Germline V lookup: CDR1 WNHNN, CDR2 SYGVQD (reference sequence). J gave up 3 bases and V 2 bases, and 3 bases lay outside the gene matches. This CDR3 has 15 residues. The CDR3 protein is CASSEGDRGIYEQYF. The CDR3, as DNA: TGCGCCAGCAGTGAGGGGGACAGGGGGATCTACGAGCAGTACTTC.

The chain is built from TRBV11-2 and TRBJ2-3; TRBD1 aligns across 7 bases. Germline V gene sequence: CDR1 SGHAT, CDR2 FQNNGV. V was pared by 3 bases and J by 2 bases, with 8 bases of the junction left unmatched. The CDR3 contains 16 residues. The CDR3 coding sequence is TGTGCCAGCAGCTTTTTCCCTGAGGGGGCCACAGATACGCAGTATTTT. Translating gives CASSFFPEGATDTQYF. Full variable domain (remainder filled in from reference TRBV11-2 and TRBJ2-3): EAGVAQSPRYKIIEKRQSVAFWCNPISGHATLYWYQQILGQGPKLLIQFQNNGVVDDSQLPKDRFSAERLKGVDSTLKIQPAKLEDSAVYLCASSFFPEGATDTQYFGPGTRLTVL.

The J gene is TRBJ1-4, the V gene TRBV9; 7 bases fit TRBD1. CDR1 is SGDLS, CDR2 YYNGEE, per germline. The CDR3 contains 14 residues. The V and J ends lost 1 base and 7 bases, in that order; junction bases with no gene match: 4. In DNA, the CDR3 is TGTGCCAGCAGCGTAACGACAGGGCCTGAAAAACTGTTTTTT. This sequence encodes CASSVTTGPEKLFF.

The V gene is TRBV27, the J gene TRBJ2-7, with 9 bases that match TRBD1. Germline lookup yields CDR1 MNHEY and CDR2 SMNVEV (reference sequence). CDR3 length equals 15 residues. The J segment lost 2 bases and the V segment lost 5 bases, leaving 7 bases of the junction unmatched. CDR3 amino acids: CASSIRTGATYEQYF. Written as DNA, the CDR3 is TGTGCCAGCAGTATTAGGACAGGGGCGACCTACGAGCAGTACTTC.

The chain joins TRBV19 to TRBJ2-7; TRBD2 matches 8 bases. The CDR3 sequence is 14 residues long. The germline CDR1 and CDR2 sequences are LNHDA and SQIVND (reference sequence). With V trimmed by 7 bases and J by 0 bases, 5 bases remained unmatched. The CDR3 is CASKPGGSSYEQYF. The CDR3, as DNA: TGTGCCAGTAAACCGGGGGGGAGCTCCTACGAGCAGTACTTC.

This chain connects TRBV13 to TRBJ2-7; 7 bases align to TRBD1. The CDR3 is 15 amino acids. Looked up from germline, CDR1 is PRHDT and CDR2 is FYEKMQ (reference sequence). V trimming: 4 bases; J trimming: 3 bases; junction bases outside the gene matches: 9. The CDR3 DNA reads as TGTGCCAGCAGCTCCATTAGGGGGCCGTACTACGAGCAGTACTTC. Encoded protein: CASSSIRGPYYEQYF.